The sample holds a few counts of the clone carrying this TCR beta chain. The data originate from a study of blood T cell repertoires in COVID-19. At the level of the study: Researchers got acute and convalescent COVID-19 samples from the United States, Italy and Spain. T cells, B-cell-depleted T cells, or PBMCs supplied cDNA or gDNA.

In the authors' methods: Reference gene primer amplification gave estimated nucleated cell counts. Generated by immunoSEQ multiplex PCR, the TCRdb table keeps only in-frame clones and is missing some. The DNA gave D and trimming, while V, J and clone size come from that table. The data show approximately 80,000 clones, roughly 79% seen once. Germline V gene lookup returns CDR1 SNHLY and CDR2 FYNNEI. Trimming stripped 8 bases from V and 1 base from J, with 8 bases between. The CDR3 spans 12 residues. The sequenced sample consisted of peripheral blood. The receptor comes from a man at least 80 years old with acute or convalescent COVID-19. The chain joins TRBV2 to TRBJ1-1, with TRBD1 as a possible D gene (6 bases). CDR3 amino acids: CASRGGNTEAFF. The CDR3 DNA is TGTGCCAGCCGAGGGGGGAACACTGAAGCTTTCTTT.